The clone carrying this T cell receptor (beta chain) was found a few times. Sequencing was performed with immunoSEQ multiplex PCR; in TCRdb, only in-frame clones are kept and a portion is missing. Of 700,000 to 750,000 clones detected, 80% to 90% appear once; the ten largest clones hold approximately 0.01%. This CDR3 comprises 16 residues. From germline, CDR1 is SGHNT and CDR2 YYREEE (reference sequence). The trim removed 0 bases at V and 2 bases at J, leaving 5 bases unmatched. The data were taken from a study of shared T cell receptors in the human thymus. Separately, the same data were catalogued under a study of human thymus T cells. That work adds: Obtained as resections during corrective heart surgery, the thymus tissue was then studied. It looked as if thymic and blood repertoires used V and J genes in a biased way. Related research found strongly overlapping thymic repertoires in unrelated individuals.

The TCR comes from a girl in the first two years of life with a congenital heart defect. What was sequenced was thymocytes. The chain recombines TRBV5-4 with TRBJ2-7; 10 bases map to TRBD2. The chain's CDR3 is CASSLGSGGRTYEQYF. The DNA of the CDR3 is TGTGCCAGCAGCTTGGGTAGCGGGGGGCGGACCTACGAGCAGTACTTC.